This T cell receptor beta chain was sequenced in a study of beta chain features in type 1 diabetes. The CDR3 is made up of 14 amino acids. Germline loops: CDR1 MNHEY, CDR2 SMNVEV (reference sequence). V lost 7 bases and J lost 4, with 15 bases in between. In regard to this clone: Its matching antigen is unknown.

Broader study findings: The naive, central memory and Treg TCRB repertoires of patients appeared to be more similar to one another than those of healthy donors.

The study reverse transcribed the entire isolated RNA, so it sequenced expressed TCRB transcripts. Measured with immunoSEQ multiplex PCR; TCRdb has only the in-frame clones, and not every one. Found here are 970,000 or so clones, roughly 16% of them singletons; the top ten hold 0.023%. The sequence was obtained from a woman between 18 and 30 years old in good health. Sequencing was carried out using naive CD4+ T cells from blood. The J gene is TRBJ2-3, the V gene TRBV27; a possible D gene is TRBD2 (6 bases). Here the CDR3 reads CASKDGRRSDTQYF. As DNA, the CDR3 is TGTGCCAGCAAGGACGGGAGAAGGTCAGATACGCAGTATTTT.